One sample yielded the 12 T cell receptor beta chains listed below, sequenced in a study of blood T cell repertoires in COVID-19. Data came from immunoSEQ multiplex PCR; TCRdb stores just in-frame clones and leaves some out. The table lists 250,000 or so clones, 86% of them singletons, with under 3.5% in the top ten. Sequencing used peripheral blood. All receptors come from a young woman with active or convalescent COVID-19.

The sample holds one count of this clone. The chain links TRBV28 to TRBJ1-2, with 9 bases fitting TRBD1. V lost 2 bases, J lost 6 bases, and 4 bases stayed unmatched. This CDR3 has 14 residues. Germline V gene sequence: CDR1 MDHEN, CDR2 SYDVKM. CDR3 sequence (DNA): TGTGCCAGCAGTTTAATACAGGGGGCCCATGGCTACACCTTC. Translation: CASSLIQGAHGYTF.

The rearrangement uses TRBV27 and TRBJ2-3; 9 bases are shared with TRBD1. Germline values: CDR1 MNHEY, CDR2 SMNVEV (reference sequence). V gave up 6 bases and J gave up 5 bases; unmatched junction bases: 6. The CDR3 has 14 residues. The CDR3 DNA reads as TGTGCCAGCAGCTCGACAGGGGGGCAAGATACGCAGTATTTT. As protein: CASSSTGGQDTQYF.

V and J are TRBV5-1 and TRBJ1-2, with 9 bases identical to TRBD1. The CDR3 has 15 amino acids. In germline, CDR1 is SGHRS, CDR2 YFSETQ. With V trimmed by 0 bases and J by 4 bases, 4 bases remained unmatched. CDR3 DNA: TGCGCCAGCAGCTTGGACAGGGGGCCGGGCTATGGCTACACCTTC. It yields the protein CASSLDRGPGYGYTF. Based on the CDR3 plus reference TRBV5-1 and TRBJ1-2, the full variable domain is KAGVTQTPRYLIKTRGQQVTLSCSPISGHRSVSWYQQTPGQGLQFLFEYFSETQRNKGNFPGRFSGRQFSNSRSEMNVSTLELGDSALYLCASSLDRGPGYGYTFGSGTRLTVV.

The rearrangement uses TRBV30 and TRBJ1-2, with TRBD1 matching 9 bases. V shed 5 bases and J 6 bases; nucleotides not matched to a gene: 7. This CDR3 is 13 amino acids long. The germline V gene encodes CDR1 GTSNPN and CDR2 SVGIG (reference sequence). CDR3 sequence reads: CAWGGQGRNGYTF. The CDR3 nucleotides are TGTGCCTGGGGAGGACAGGGGAGGAATGGCTACACCTTC.

With respect to this clone: No conserved phenylalanine or tryptophan ends this CDR3, so it is likely a read error. The DNA is left out, because the CDR3 cannot be placed on it with certainty; the CDR3 is given as TCRdb lists it. The V and J genes are TRBV20-1 and TRBJ1-1; TRBD1, the table's D call, lacks a check against the DNA. Per germline, CDR1 DFQATT and CDR2 SNEGSKA (reference sequence). Both ends counted, the CDR3 spans 10 residues. The CDR3 reads CSIPFPGCSL.

This clone has just one count. This chain uses TRBV7-2 with TRBJ1-5; D remains ambiguous. Germline CDR1 reads SGHTA; CDR2 reads FQGNSA. The V end lost 2 bases, the J end lost 0 bases, and 8 bases lay between the germline ends. The CDR3 runs 15 residues. This CDR3 is CASSLRVFSNQPQHF. The DNA of the CDR3 is TGTGCCAGCAGCTTAAGAGTTTTTAGCAATCAGCCCCAGCATTTT.

As to this clone: Other DNA sequences in this specimen translate into the identical CDR3. The V call is TRBV6-5, the J call TRBJ1-1, with D possibly TRBD1 on 6 matching bases. CDR1 is MNHEY and CDR2 is SVGAGI in the germline V gene. Trimming took off 4 bases at V and 1 base at J, with 10 bases between the two ends. The CDR3 is 14 amino acids. CDR3 loop: CASSFQGQNTEAFF. The CDR3, as DNA: TGTGCCAGCAGTTTTCAGGGACAGAACACTGAAGCTTTCTTT.

The chain uses TRBV4-2 and TRBJ1-4, with D possibly being TRBD1 (5 bases). There are 16 residues in the CDR3. With 0 bases removed from V and 0 bases from J, the gap between germline ends came to 8 bases. Germline CDR1 reads LGHNA; CDR2 reads YNFKEQ. The CDR3 spells CASSQEGAATNEKLFF. Written as DNA, the CDR3 is TGTGCCAGCAGCCAAGAAGGGGCTGCAACTAATGAAAAACTGTTTTTT.

CDR3 sequence: CASSASFRNIQYF. CDR3 nucleotide sequence: TGTGCCAGCAGTGCTAGCTTTCGGAACATTCAGTACTTC. The V call is TRBV28, the J call TRBJ2-4, with D maybe TRBD2 (5 bases). The CDR3 covers 13 residues. In germline, CDR1 is MDHEN, CDR2 SYDVKM. The V gene lost 5 bases and the J gene lost 7 bases, with 12 bases spanning the gap.

V gene TRBV30 combines with J gene TRBJ1-2; maybe TRBD1 (6 bases). The CDR3 consists of 12 residues. The V end lost 0 bases, the J end lost 9 bases, and 11 bases lay between the germline ends. Germline CDR1 and CDR2: GTSNPN and SVGIG (reference sequence). CDR3 protein: CAWSVPRGSYTF. The CDR3 nucleotides read TGTGCCTGGAGTGTACCGAGGGGGAGCTACACCTTC.

V is TRBV19 and J is TRBJ1-2; D unresolved. The CDR3 has 17 amino acids. Germline lookup yields CDR1 LNHDA and CDR2 SQIVND (reference sequence). Trimming cost V 0 bases and J 5 bases, with 19 bases left between them. The CDR3, as DNA: TGTGCCAGTAGTATAGAGAAAGGAGTCAAAAGCGGATATGGCTACACCTTC. Encoded protein: CASSIEKGVKSGYGYTF.

This sequence joins TRBV4-1 and TRBJ2-2; 7 bases are shared with TRBD1. Unmatched junction bases numbered 3, after V lost 6 bases and J lost 2 bases. Germline CDR1 is MGHRA and CDR2 is YSYEKL. The CDR3 totals 14 residues. The CDR3 is CASSGTANTGELFF. The CDR3 DNA sequence: TGCGCCAGCAGTGGGACAGCCAACACCGGGGAGCTGTTTTTT.